This is a list of T cell receptor beta chains from one sample in a study of blood T cell repertoires in COVID-19. Repertoires were generated with immunoSEQ multiplex PCR, while TCRdb's copy carries only in-frame clones and drops some. This sample yields some 150,000 clones, of which 81% are seen a single time; 8.4% belongs to the top ten. The specimen sequenced was peripheral blood. The receptors were gathered from a woman aged 55-69 years with active or convalescent COVID-19. Each CDR3 is given with its conserved first and last residue. The D gene is left open where the match is weak. The listing skips clone size in some rows; elsewhere it reads once, few, many or a size class.

J | size | D | V | DNA | CDR3
TRBJ1-5 | - | - | TRBV10-3 | TGTGCCATCAGTGCCCTCGGGGAGAATCAGCCCCAGCATTTT | CAISALGENQPQHF
TRBJ2-5 | - | TRBD2 | TRBV5-5 | TGTGCCACTTCACAGTGGGCGGGAGTAAGAGAGACCCAGTACTTC | CATSQWAGVRETQYF
TRBJ1-3 | - | - | TRBV13 | TGTGCCAGCAGCTTCGGGAACCCCTCTGGAAACACCATATATTTT | CASSFGNPSGNTIYF
TRBJ2-7 | - | TRBD2 | TRBV6-6 | TGTGCCAGCAGAACCACTAGCGACGAGCAGTACTTC | CASRTTSDEQYF
TRBJ1-2 | - | - | TRBV19 | TGTGCCAGTAGTATTTTTCCAACAGCTAACTATGGCTACACCTTC | CASSIFPTANYGYTF
TRBJ2-1 | - | - | TRBV6-5 | TGTGCCAGCAGGCGGGAGTGGGGGCATGAGCAGTTCTTC | CASRREWGHEQFF
TRBJ2-1 | - | TRBD2 | TRBV9 | TGTGCCAGCAGCGTAGGTAGCGGGAGGGCCTCTCAGAACAATGAGCAGTTCTTC | CASSVGSGRASQNNEQFF
TRBJ2-1 | - | TRBD2 | TRBV10-3 | TGTGCCATCAGTGAGTCGGTTTTTCTAGCGGGAGGGCGCTTTAACAATGAGCAGTTCTTC | CAISESVFLAGGRFNNEQFF
TRBJ2-4 | - | - | TRBV18 | TGTGCCAGCTCACCATTGGGGATAGCGGCGCTAGCCAAAAACATTCAGTACTTC | CASSPLGIAALAKNIQYF
TRBJ2-5 | - | TRBD1 | TRBV10-2 | TGCGCCAGCAGTGATACAGGGGGCCCCCAAGAGACCCAGTACTTC | CASSDTGGPQETQYF
TRBJ1-6 | - | TRBD1 | TRBV4-1 | TGCGCCAGCAGCCAAGAGATACAGGGGGCTACTAATAATTCACCCCTCCACTTT | CASSQEIQGATNNSPLHF
TRBJ1-2 | - | TRBD1 | TRBV9 | TGTGCCAGCAGCGCGGGGGACAGTTCTAACTATGGCTACACCTTC | CASSAGDSSNYGYTF
TRBJ2-7 | once | - | TRBV21-1 | TGTGCCAGCAGCAAAGACCCGAGCCGGGGTTCGGCCGAGCAGTACTTC | CASSKDPSRGSAEQYF
TRBJ1-5 | - | TRBD1 | TRBV5-5 | TGTGCCAGCAGCCAGGGACAGGGGGAGTTTCAGCCCCAGCATTTT | CASSQGQGEFQPQHF
TRBJ2-1 | - | TRBD2 | TRBV5-4 | TGTGCCAGCAGCTTGACTAGCGGGGGAGATAATGAGCAGTTCTTC | CASSLTSGGDNEQFF
TRBJ2-2 | - | - | TRBV7-9 | TGTGCCAGCAGCTTAGTCTTTACGGACACCGGGGAGCTGTTTTTT | CASSLVFTDTGELFF
TRBJ2-2 | once | TRBD2 | TRBV9 | TGTGCCAGCAGCGTAGTACTAGCGGGAACCACCGGGGAGCTGTTTTTT | CASSVVLAGTTGELFF
TRBJ1-3 | - | TRBD1 | TRBV19 | TGTGCCACTCCAGGGGGGCCCTTCTCTGGAAACACCATATATTTT | CATPGGPFSGNTIYF
TRBJ2-6 | - | - | TRBV9 | TGTGCCAGCAGCGCCGGGAGTATAAGAACTGGGGCCAACGTCCTGACTTTC | CASSAGSIRTGANVLTF
TRBJ2-7 | - | - | TRBV7-2 | TGTGCCAGCAGCTATCATACTACCCCACGGGAGCAGTACTTC | CASSYHTTPREQYF
TRBJ2-2 | - | TRBD1 | TRBV28 | TGTGCCAGCAGTGTGACAGGGTTCGAGAACACCGGGGAGCTGTTTTTT | CASSVTGFENTGELFF
TRBJ2-5 | - | - | TRBV7-2 | TGTGCCAGCAGCCCCCTCCAAGAGACCCAGTACTTC | CASSPLQETQYF
TRBJ2-1 | - | - | TRBV20-1 | TGCAGTGCTAGTGGGTCGGGAGTTGTCAATGAGCAGTTCTTC | CSASGSGVVNEQFF
TRBJ2-1 | - | TRBD2 | TRBV5-6 | TGTGCCAGCAGCTATTCAGCGGGAGGGCCTTACAATGAGCAGTTCTTC | CASSYSAGGPYNEQFF
TRBJ2-7 | - | TRBD1 | TRBV7-3 | TGTGCCAGCAGCTCTCGCGGGACAGGGGGTTACGAGCAGTACTTC | CASSSRGTGGYEQYF
TRBJ1-2 | - | - | TRBV5-6 | TGTGCCAGCAGCTTGGTTATCAGGGGTTCTTACGCCTTC | CASSLVIRGSYAF
TRBJ1-6 | - | - | TRBV5-4 | TGTGCCAGCAGCTTCCGGACAGAAAATTCACCCCTCCACTTT | CASSFRTENSPLHF
TRBJ2-2 | - | TRBD2 | TRBV20-1 | TGCAGTGCTAGTTTTGCGGGAGCGAACACCGGGGAGCTGTTTTTT | CSASFAGANTGELFF
TRBJ1-6 | few | - | TRBV11-2 | TGTGCCAGCAGCTTACAAGGAGTGGTCAGCTCACCCCTCCACTTT | CASSLQGVVSSPLHF
TRBJ1-6 | - | TRBD1 | TRBV7-2 | TGTGCCAGCAGCAGACAGGGGGCCGGCGGAAATTCACCCCTCCACTTT | CASSRQGAGGNSPLHF
TRBJ2-3 | - | - | TRBV13 | TGTGCCAGCAGCTTAGGACTCGCCGGCACAGATACGCAGTATTTT | CASSLGLAGTDTQYF
TRBJ1-2 | few | TRBD1 | TRBV19 | TGTGCCACCATTGGACAGGTGGAAGGCTACACCTTC | CATIGQVEGYTF
TRBJ1-2 | - | - | TRBV10-3 | TGTGCCATCAGTGTTCCAGGGGAAGATGATGGCTACACCTTC | CAISVPGEDDGYTF
TRBJ2-1 | - | TRBD2 | TRBV14 | TGTGCCAGCAGCCAAGGGCTAGCGGAGAGCTCCTACAATGAGCAGTTCTTC | CASSQGLAESSYNEQFF
TRBJ2-2 | - | - | TRBV7-3 | TGTGCCAGCAGCTTATCAGGCCCCACCGGGGAGCTGTTTTTT | CASSLSGPTGELFF
TRBJ1-4 | - | TRBD1 | TRBV2 | TGTGCCAGCAGCCCTGACAGGGGGCGAGAAAAACTGTTTTTT | CASSPDRGREKLFF
TRBJ1-2 | - | TRBD1 | TRBV29-1 | TGCAGCGTAAAGCGGACAGGGGGGGATGATGGCTACACCTTC | CSVKRTGGDDGYTF
TRBJ2-7 | few | - | TRBV7-3 | TGTGCCAGCAGCTACGACAGTTCCTACGAGCAGTACTTC | CASSYDSSYEQYF
TRBJ1-2 | - | - | TRBV7-2 | TGTGCCAGCAGCCGTACCAACAGGGTCGGGGGCTACACCTTC | CASSRTNRVGGYTF
TRBJ2-5 | - | - | TRBV5-4 | TGTGCCAGCAGCTTGGAGATGCGAGAGACCCAGTACTTC | CASSLEMRETQYF
TRBJ1-2 | - | - | TRBV18 | TGTGCCAGCTCAAAACTTAGGACAGACAACTATGGCTACACCTTC | CASSKLRTDNYGYTF
TRBJ2-1 | - | TRBD1 | TRBV11-2 | TGTGCCAGCAGCCAGGGACAGGGGGCGTCTGAGCAGTTCTTC | CASSQGQGASEQFF
TRBJ1-6 | - | - | TRBV7-9 | TGTGCCAGCAGCCCGCCCGGCTCGGGGGGCGATTCACCCCTCCACTTT | CASSPPGSGGDSPLHF
TRBJ1-2 | - | - | TRBV6-4 | TGTGCCAGCAGGGAGCGCGGGGGGGCATATGGCTACACCTTC | CASRERGGAYGYTF
TRBJ2-1 | - | - | TRBV5-1 | TGCGCCAGCAGCTTGGCCGGCGGGAGAGGGGGATACAATGAGCAGTTCTTC | CASSLAGGRGGYNEQFF
TRBJ2-4 | - | - | TRBV2 | TGTGCCAGTACGGGGTCGGCCAAAAACATTCAGTACTTC | CASTGSAKNIQYF
TRBJ1-4 | - | TRBD1 | TRBV25-1 | TGTGCCAGCAGTGAGGGCACGGGACAGGGGGCTGAAAAACTGTTTTTT | CASSEGTGQGAEKLFF
TRBJ1-5 | once | TRBD1 | TRBV27 | TGTGCCAGCAGTTTAAGGACAGGTGTCAATCAGCCCCAGCATTTT | CASSLRTGVNQPQHF
TRBJ2-1 | - | - | TRBV4-3 | TGCGCCAGCAGCCAAGGGGGCAGCTCCTACAATGAGCAGTTCTTC | CASSQGGSSYNEQFF
TRBJ2-3 | - | - | TRBV24-1 | TGTGCCACCAATCAGGGAGATACGCAGTATTTT | CATNQGDTQYF
TRBJ2-7 | - | TRBD2 | TRBV28 | TGTGCCAGCAGTCCCCCCGGGCTAGCGGGAGCCTACGAGCAGTACTTC | CASSPPGLAGAYEQYF
TRBJ2-1 | - | TRBD1 | TRBV3-1/TRBV3-2 | TGTGCCAGCAGCTCGCGACAGGGGTTGTGGGACAATGAGCAGTTCTTC | CASSSRQGLWDNEQFF
TRBJ2-5 | - | - | TRBV3-1/TRBV3-2 | TGTGCCAGCAGCCGCCCCCGGGTTAGCCGCTCGGGGGAGACCCAGTACTTC | CASSRPRVSRSGETQYF
TRBJ1-1 | - | TRBD1 | TRBV6-6 | TGTGCCAGCAGTCCCAGGGGGCGGACAAAAAGCGTCACTGAAGCTTTCTTT | CASSPRGRTKSVTEAFF
TRBJ2-7 | - | TRBD2 | TRBV29-1 | TGCAGCGTTGAAGCCGGGACTAGCGGGAGCTACGAGCAGTACTTC | CSVEAGTSGSYEQYF
TRBJ1-2 | - | - | TRBV9 | TGTGCCAGCAGCGCCATAGGGGGGGACTATGGCTACACCTTC | CASSAIGGDYGYTF
TRBJ1-6 | - | - | TRBV6-5 | TGTGCCAGCAGTTACTCTCCGACAGGAGATTCACCCCTCCACTTT | CASSYSPTGDSPLHF
TRBJ1-5 | - | - | TRBV2 | TGTGCCAGCACCCAGGGCAGGGGCAATCAGCCCCAGCATTTT | CASTQGRGNQPQHF
TRBJ1-1 | - | TRBD1 | TRBV5-1 | TGCGCCAGCAGCTTGGGCCCGGGACAGGGGTTGGATGAAGCTTTCTTT | CASSLGPGQGLDEAFF
TRBJ1-5 | - | - | TRBV28 | TGTGCCAGCAGCAAACCTCAGGGGAACCAGCCCCAGCATTTT | CASSKPQGNQPQHF